This T cell receptor beta chain was obtained from a study of pediatric ulcerative colitis. Libraries were prepared by immunoSEQ multiplex PCR; TCRdb keeps only in-frame clonotypes and omits some of them. The sample carries 59,000 or so clones, 70% to 80% recorded once. This TCR came from a boy aged 5-17 years with moderate ulcerative colitis. The sequencing input was blood.

In DNA, the CDR3 is TGCGCCAGCAGCTTGAAGGCAGGGTCACAAGAGACCCAGTACTTC. Protein sequence: CASSLKAGSQETQYF. This chain connects TRBV5-1 to TRBJ2-5; TRBD1 might be the D (5 bases). V was clipped by 1 base and J by 2 bases, with 12 bases between them. The V gene's germline CDR1 is SGHRS and CDR2 YFSETQ. The CDR3 has 15 residues. The variable domain in full, completed from reference TRBV5-1 and TRBJ2-5, reads KAGVTQTPRYLIKTRGQQVTLSCSPISGHRSVSWYQQTPGQGLQFLFEYFSETQRNKGNFPGRFSGRQFSNSRSEMNVSTLELGDSALYLCASSLKAGSQETQYFGPGTRLLVL.